The 15 T cell receptor beta chains in this list originate from one sample, sequenced in a study of cytomegalovirus exposure and HLA in healthy donors (TCRdb year 2017). The library was built by means of the immunoSEQ multiplex PCR assay. A mixture of 60 forward primers for TCR Vbeta segments and 13 reverse primers for TCR Jbeta segments was used in the multiplex PCR. The source is immuneACCESS, and TCRdb retained only in-frame sequences with V and J called. Part of the clones is not carried over; for the studies checked, unresolved V genes explain less than half of this, and the remainder is unexplained. Per the sample table, the count is 95,000 to 150,000 clones. The ten largest clonotypes hold roughly 3.5% of the sample. The sequenced material came from PBMCs. The source of these receptors is a man between 18 and 35 years old in good health and CMV-seronegative.

The chain has TRBV7-9 and TRBJ1-6; D uncertain. V was clipped by 4 bases and J by 2 bases, with 9 bases between them. This CDR3 region has 15 residues. Germline CDR1 SEHNR, CDR2 FQNEAQ (reference sequence). CDR3 nucleotides: TGTGCCAGCAGCTCACGACTCCCCTATAATTCACCCCTCCACTTT. This translates into CASSSRLPYNSPLHF. Combining the CDR3 with reference TRBV7-9 and TRBJ1-6 gives the whole variable domain DTGVSQNPRHKITKRGQNVTFRCDPISEHNRLYWYRQTLGQGPEFLTYFQNEAQLEKSRLLSDRFSAERPKGSFSTLEIQRTEQGDSAMYLCASSSRLPYNSPLHFGNGTRLTVT.

The CDR3 DNA reads TGTGCCAGCAGGACCGGGAGTGGCGATGAGCAGTTCTTC. It specifies CASRTGSGDEQFF. The chain couples TRBV27 to TRBJ2-1; perhaps TRBD2 as D (6 bases). V lost 6 bases and J 8 bases, leaving 14 bases between the germline ends. This CDR3 has 13 amino acids. Germline loops: CDR1 MNHEY, CDR2 SMNVEV (reference sequence).

The rearrangement links TRBV5-1 to TRBJ2-7, with 10 bases matching TRBD1. From germline, CDR1 is SGHRS and CDR2 YFSETQ. V trimming: 3 bases; J trimming: 4 bases; junction bases outside the gene matches: 7. The CDR3 totals 15 residues. In nucleotides, the CDR3 is TGCGCCAGCAGCTCGGCAGACAGGGGGCATTACGAGCAGTACTTC. Translating gives CASSSADRGHYEQYF. Full variable domain (outside the CDR3, taken from reference TRBV5-1 and TRBJ2-7): KAGVTQTPRYLIKTRGQQVTLSCSPISGHRSVSWYQQTPGQGLQFLFEYFSETQRNKGNFPGRFSGRQFSNSRSEMNVSTLELGDSALYLCASSSADRGHYEQYFGPGTRLTVT.

The V call is TRBV7-9, the J call TRBJ2-7; the match to TRBD1 covers 11 bases. The CDR3 length is 15 residues. Germline loops: CDR1 SEHNR, CDR2 FQNEAQ (reference sequence). Trimming took 2 bases from V and 3 from J; bases not matched to a gene: 3. CDR3 protein: CASSLWGQGDYEQYF. The DNA of the CDR3 is TGTGCCAGCAGCTTATGGGGACAGGGGGACTACGAGCAGTACTTC.

The CDR3 DNA is TGTGCCAGCAGCACCGGGAGGCGAGGGGGCACCGGGGAGCTGTTTTTT. It is translated as CASSTGRRGGTGELFF. This rearrangement joins TRBV28 to TRBJ2-2, with a weak D call TRBD2 (7 bases). The germline V gene has CDR1 MDHEN and CDR2 SYDVKM. The CDR3 length is 16 residues. V was clipped by 6 bases and J by 4 bases, with 18 bases between them.

The chain uses TRBV7-6 and TRBJ2-1, with D maybe TRBD2 (6 bases). Trimming left V 5 bases short and J 7 bases short, with 12 bases between. The length of the CDR3 is 13 residues. CDR1 is SGHVS and CDR2 is FNYEAQ in the germline V gene. CDR3 sequence: CASSPSGRNEQFF. CDR3 coding DNA: TGTGCCAGCAGCCCCTCGGGGAGGAATGAGCAGTTCTTC. Combining the CDR3 with reference TRBV7-6 and TRBJ2-1 gives the whole variable domain GAGVSQSPRYKVTKRGQDVALRCDPISGHVSLYWYRQALGQGPEFLTYFNYEAQQDKSGLPNDRFSAERPEGSISTLTIQRTEQRDSAMYRCASSPSGRNEQFFGPGTRLTVL.

A note on this clone: Relative to the germline gene, one junction end is altered; a read error may explain this. V gene TRBV5-6 combines with J gene TRBJ2-7, with D possibly TRBD1 on 6 matching bases. This CDR3 has 14 amino acids. CDR1 and CDR2 from the germline V gene are SGHDT and YYEEEE. For the CDR3, the DNA is TGTGCCAGCATGGGCCAGGGAAGGGGGAACGAGCGGTACTTC. Its translation is CASMGQGRGNERYF.

The rearrangement uses TRBV29-1 and TRBJ2-3; D not resolved. CDR1 is SQVTM, CDR2 ANQGSEA, per germline. The CDR3 runs 14 residues. V lost 4 bases to trimming and J lost 5 bases, with 16 bases between them. CDR3 DNA sequence: TGCAGCGTTGCTCAATTTACTAACCAAGATACGCAGTATTTT. This codes for CSVAQFTNQDTQYF.

The chain uses TRBV2 and TRBJ1-1, with D possibly being TRBD1 (5 bases). The CDR3 is 18 amino acids. CDR1 is SNHLY and CDR2 is FYNNEI in the germline V gene. V was trimmed by 5 bases and J by 1 base, leaving 23 bases between them. As DNA, the CDR3 is TGTGCCAGCAGTCCAGGATTGGGGCAGGGAAGCGCGAACACTGAAGCTTTCTTT. Protein product: CASSPGLGQGSANTEAFF.

The chain employs TRBV5-3 and TRBJ2-1, with D hard to call. TRBV5-3 is an ORF, and what it does is uncertain. V shed 4 bases and J shed 4 bases, with 15 bases lying between them. This CDR3 region has 15 residues. The CDR3 nucleotides read TGTGCCAGAAGCCCTTGGCTTAAGTGTTACAATGAGCAGTTCTTC. Translating it yields CARSPWLKCYNEQFF.

This chain joins TRBV6-1 and TRBJ1-1; perhaps TRBD1 as D (6 bases). The ends were cut back, 6 bases at V and 11 bases at J, with 13 bases in the middle. The germline gives CDR1 MNHNS, CDR2 SASEGT. This CDR3 contains 11 residues. The CDR3 DNA is TGTGCCAGCAGCTTACAGGGTACGGCTTTCTTT. It codes for CASSLQGTAFF.

This chain links TRBV14 with TRBJ1-2; unclear D gene. This CDR3 comprises 14 residues. In germline, CDR1 is SGHDN, CDR2 FVKESK. With 3 bases removed from V and 4 bases from J, the gap between germline ends came to 12 bases. CDR3 nucleotide sequence: TGTGCCAGCAGCCATGGGAGGCAGGCCTATGGCTACACCTTC. Translated: CASSHGRQAYGYTF.

J is TRBJ2-7 and V is TRBV6-5; D may be TRBD2 (6 bases). Germline V gene sequence: CDR1 MNHEY, CDR2 SVGAGI. Trimming took 5 bases from V and 1 from J, leaving 12 bases between them. The CDR3 covers 14 residues. For the CDR3, the DNA is TGTGCCAGCAGTCCGGGGGACTGGTCCTACGAGCAGTACTTC. It yields the protein CASSPGDWSYEQYF.

The J gene is TRBJ2-4, the V gene TRBV5-6; weak D call: TRBD1 (6 bases). V lost 0 bases to trimming and J lost 0 bases, with 13 bases between them. This CDR3 has 17 residues. Germline assignment: CDR1 SGHDT and CDR2 YYEEEE. CDR3 in amino acids: CASSLAHRDPAKNIQYF. Here the CDR3 DNA reads TGTGCCAGCAGCTTGGCTCACAGGGACCCAGCCAAAAACATTCAGTACTTC.

The chain is built from TRBV28 and TRBJ2-7, with 7 bases lining up with TRBD1. Trimming removed 7 bases from V and 3 bases from J; junction bases left unmatched: 9. Germline values: CDR1 MDHEN, CDR2 SYDVKM. This CDR3 comprises 14 residues. The CDR3 nucleotides are TGTGCCAGCACCATGACAGGGACCTTCTACGAGCAGTACTTC. This sequence encodes CASTMTGTFYEQYF. Filled out from reference TRBV28 and TRBJ2-7, the complete variable domain reads DVKVTQSSRYLVKRTGEKVFLECVQDMDHENMFWYRQDPGLGLRLIYFSYDVKMKEKGDIPEGYSVSREKKERFSLILESASTNQTSMYLCASTMTGTFYEQYFGPGTRLTVT.